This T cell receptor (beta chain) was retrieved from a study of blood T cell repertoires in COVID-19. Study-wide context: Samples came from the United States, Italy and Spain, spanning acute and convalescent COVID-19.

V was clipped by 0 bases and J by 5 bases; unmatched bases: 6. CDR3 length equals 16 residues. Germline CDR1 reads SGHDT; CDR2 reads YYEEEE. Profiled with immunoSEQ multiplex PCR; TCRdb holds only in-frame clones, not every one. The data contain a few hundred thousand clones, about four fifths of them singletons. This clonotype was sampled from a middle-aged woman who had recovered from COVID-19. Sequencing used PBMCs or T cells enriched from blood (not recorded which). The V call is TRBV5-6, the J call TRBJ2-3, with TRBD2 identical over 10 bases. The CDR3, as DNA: TGTGCCAGCAGCTTGGGGCTAGCGGGAGAAGGAGATACGCAGTATTTT. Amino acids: CASSLGLAGEGDTQYF. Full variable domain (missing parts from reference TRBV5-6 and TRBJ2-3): DAGVTQSPTHLIKTRGQQVTLRCSPKSGHDTVSWYQQALGQGPQFIFQYYEEEERQRGNFPDRFSGHQFPNYSSELNVNALLLGDSALYLCASSLGLAGEGDTQYFGPGTRLTVL.